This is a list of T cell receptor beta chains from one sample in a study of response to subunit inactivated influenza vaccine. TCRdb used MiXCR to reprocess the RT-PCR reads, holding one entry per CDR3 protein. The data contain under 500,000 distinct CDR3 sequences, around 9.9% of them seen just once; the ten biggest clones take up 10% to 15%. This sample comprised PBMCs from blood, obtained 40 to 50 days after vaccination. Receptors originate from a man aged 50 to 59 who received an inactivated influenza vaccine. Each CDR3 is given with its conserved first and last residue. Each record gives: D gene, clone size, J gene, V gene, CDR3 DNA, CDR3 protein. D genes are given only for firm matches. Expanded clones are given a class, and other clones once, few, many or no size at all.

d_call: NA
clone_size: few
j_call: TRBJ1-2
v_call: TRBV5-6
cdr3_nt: TGTGCCAGCAGCCCACGGGGTCGAGGGAATGGCTACACCTTC
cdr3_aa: CASSPRGRGNGYTF

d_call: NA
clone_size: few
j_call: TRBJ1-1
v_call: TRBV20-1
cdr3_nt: TGCAGTGCTAGACCCGGAGTCAGGAACACTGAAGCTTTCTTT
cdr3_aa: CSARPGVRNTEAFF

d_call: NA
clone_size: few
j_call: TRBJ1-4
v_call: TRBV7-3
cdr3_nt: TGTGCCAGCAGCTTAACGTCAGGGGACGGAAAACTGTTTTTT
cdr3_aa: CASSLTSGDGKLFF

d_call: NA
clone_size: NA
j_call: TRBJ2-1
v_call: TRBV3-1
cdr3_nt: TGTGCCAGCAGCCAAGAAGGGGCACGCTACAATGAGCAGTTCTTC
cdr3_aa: CASSQEGARYNEQFF

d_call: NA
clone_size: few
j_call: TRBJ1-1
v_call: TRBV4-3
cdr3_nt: TGCGCCAGCAGCCAAGATAGGATGGACGGACTCTTGGGTACTGAAGCTTTCTTT
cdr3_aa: CASSQDRMDGLLGTEAFF

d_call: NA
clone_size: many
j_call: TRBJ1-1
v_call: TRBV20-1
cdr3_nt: TGCAGTGCTGTACCGGGACTTAACACTGAAGCTTTCTTT
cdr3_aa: CSAVPGLNTEAFF

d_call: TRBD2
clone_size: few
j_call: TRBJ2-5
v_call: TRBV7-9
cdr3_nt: TGTGCCAGCAGCTCCCCGCGGGGGGGCGTCCAAGAGACCCAGTACTTC
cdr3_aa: CASSSPRGGVQETQYF

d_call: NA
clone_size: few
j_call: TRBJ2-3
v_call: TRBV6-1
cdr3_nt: TGTGCCAGCAGGAACCCGGGACCTCGCACAGATACGCAGTATTTT
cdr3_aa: CASRNPGPRTDTQYF

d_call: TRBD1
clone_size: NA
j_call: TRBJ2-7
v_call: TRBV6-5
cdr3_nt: TGTGCCAGCAGTTACTCGAGGACAGGGGGGCTGACCCTGACCTACGAGCAGTACTTC
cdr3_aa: CASSYSRTGGLTLTYEQYF

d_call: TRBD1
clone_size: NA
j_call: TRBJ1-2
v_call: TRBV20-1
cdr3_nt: TGCAGTGCAGGACAGGGGGCTTCAAACTATGGCTACACCTTC
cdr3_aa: CSAGQGASNYGYTF

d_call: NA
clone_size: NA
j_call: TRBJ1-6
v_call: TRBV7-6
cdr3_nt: TGTGCCAGCAGCCCCCGTCAGGGACCCCTCACCCTCCACTTT
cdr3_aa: CASSPRQGPLTLHF

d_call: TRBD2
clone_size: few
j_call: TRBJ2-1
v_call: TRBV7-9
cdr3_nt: TGTGCCAGCAGCCCTCGAGGGCGGGAGAACTACAATGAGCAGTTCTTC
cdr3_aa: CASSPRGRENYNEQFF

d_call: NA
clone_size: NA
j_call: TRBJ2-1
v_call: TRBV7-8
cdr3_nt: TGTGCCAGCAGCAACGCGTTGGGGGTAGAGCAGTTCTTC
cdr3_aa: CASSNALGVEQFF

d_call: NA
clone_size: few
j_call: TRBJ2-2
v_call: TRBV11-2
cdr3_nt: TGTGCCAGCGGGGGTTGGACGGAAAACACCGGGGAGCTGTTTTTT
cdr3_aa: CASGGWTENTGELFF

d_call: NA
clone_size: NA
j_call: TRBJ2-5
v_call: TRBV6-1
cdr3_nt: TGTGCCAGCAGGGAGGGGGTCTTTAAAGAGACCCAGTACTTC
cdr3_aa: CASREGVFKETQYF

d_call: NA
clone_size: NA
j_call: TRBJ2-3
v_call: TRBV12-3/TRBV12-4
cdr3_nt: TGTGCCAGCAGTTTAAGGGGGCGGGGCCTATTTGAACTTTCTCGATCCACAGATACGCAGTATTTT
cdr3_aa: CASSLRGRGLFELSRSTDTQYF

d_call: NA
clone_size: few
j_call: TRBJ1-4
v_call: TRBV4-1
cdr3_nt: TGCGCCAGCAGCCAGCAATTTGCAACTAATGAAAAACTGTTTTTT
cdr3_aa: CASSQQFATNEKLFF

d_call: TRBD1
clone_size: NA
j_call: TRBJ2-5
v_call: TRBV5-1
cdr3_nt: TGCGCCAGCAGCTTGGGGACAGGGTCGGAGACCCAGTACTTC
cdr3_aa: CASSLGTGSETQYF

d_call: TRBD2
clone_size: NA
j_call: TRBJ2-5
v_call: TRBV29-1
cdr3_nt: TGCAGCACCGGACTAGCCGTTCAAGAGACCCAGTACTTC
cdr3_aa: CSTGLAVQETQYF

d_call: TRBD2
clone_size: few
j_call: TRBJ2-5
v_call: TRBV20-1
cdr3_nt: TGCTGTGCTAGAGATTCAGGACTAGCGGGGTACCAAGAGACCCAGTACTTC
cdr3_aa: CCARDSGLAGYQETQYF

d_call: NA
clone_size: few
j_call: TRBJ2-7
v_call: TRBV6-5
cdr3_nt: TGTGCCAGCAGTTACTTTCGAGGGGCCTACGAGCAGTACTTC
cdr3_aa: CASSYFRGAYEQYF

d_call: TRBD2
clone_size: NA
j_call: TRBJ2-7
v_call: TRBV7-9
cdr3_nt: TGTGCCAGCAGCTTGACTAGCGGGGGGGACGAGCAGTACTTC
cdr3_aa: CASSLTSGGDEQYF

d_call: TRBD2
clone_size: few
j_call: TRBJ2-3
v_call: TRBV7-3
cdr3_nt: TGTGCCAGCAGCTCCGGACTAGCGGGAGAGCGAGGCACAGATACGCAGTATTTT
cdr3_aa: CASSSGLAGERGTDTQYF

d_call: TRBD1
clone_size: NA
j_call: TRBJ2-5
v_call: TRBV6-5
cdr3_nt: TGTGCCAGCAGTTACTCGACAGGGGATCAGGTTGGTGCCGGTGAGACCCAGTACTTC
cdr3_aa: CASSYSTGDQVGAGETQYF

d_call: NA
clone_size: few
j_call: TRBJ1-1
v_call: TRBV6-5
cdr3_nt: TGTGCCAGCAGTTCCGGGGCACAGCGCACTGAAGCTTTCTTT
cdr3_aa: CASSSGAQRTEAFF

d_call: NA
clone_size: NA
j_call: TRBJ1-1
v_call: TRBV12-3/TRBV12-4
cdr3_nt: TGTGCCAGCAGTTTTCTCGGCGCGAGCACTGAAGCTTTCTTT
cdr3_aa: CASSFLGASTEAFF

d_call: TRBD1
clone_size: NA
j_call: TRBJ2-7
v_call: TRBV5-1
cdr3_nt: TGCGCCAGCAGCTACTACCGGGACAGCAGCTCGTACGAGCAGTACTTC
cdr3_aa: CASSYYRDSSSYEQYF

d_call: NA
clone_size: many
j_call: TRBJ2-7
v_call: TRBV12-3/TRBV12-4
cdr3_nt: TGTGCCAGCAGCGTAGACAGGTCCTACGAGCAGTACTTC
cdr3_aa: CASSVDRSYEQYF

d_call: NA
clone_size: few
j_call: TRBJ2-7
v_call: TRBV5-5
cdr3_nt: TGTGCCAGCAGCAGCGTGGGGACAAGCACCTACGAGCAGTACTTC
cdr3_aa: CASSSVGTSTYEQYF

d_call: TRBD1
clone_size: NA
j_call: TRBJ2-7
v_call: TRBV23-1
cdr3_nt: TGCGCCAGCAGTCAATCAGGGGACAGGGGGTTATACGAGCAGTACTTC
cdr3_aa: CASSQSGDRGLYEQYF

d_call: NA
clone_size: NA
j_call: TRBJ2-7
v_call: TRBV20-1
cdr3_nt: TGCAGTGCTGTAAGCTCCTACGAGCAGTACTTC
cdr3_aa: CSAVSSYEQYF

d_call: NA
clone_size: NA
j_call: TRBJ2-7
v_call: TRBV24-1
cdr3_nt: TGTGCCACCAGTGGAACCGGGCGGTCGATTGTGCAGTACTTC
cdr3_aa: CATSGTGRSIVQYF

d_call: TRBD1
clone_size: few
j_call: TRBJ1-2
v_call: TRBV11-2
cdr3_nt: TGTGCCAGCAGCCCAGGGGGGGGGAACTATGGCTACACCTTC
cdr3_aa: CASSPGGGNYGYTF

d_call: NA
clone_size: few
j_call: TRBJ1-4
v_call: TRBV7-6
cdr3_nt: TGTGCCAGCAGCTCCCTGGTTGGGGAAAAACTGTTTTTT
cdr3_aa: CASSSLVGEKLFF

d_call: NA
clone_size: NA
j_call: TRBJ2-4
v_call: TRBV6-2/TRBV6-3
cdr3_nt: TGTGCCAGCAGTTATCTAGGGGGAATTCAGTACTTC
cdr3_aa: CASSYLGGIQYF

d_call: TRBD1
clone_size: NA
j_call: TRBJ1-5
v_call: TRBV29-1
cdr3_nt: TGCAGCGCCGCGACAGGGCTTCATCAGCCCCAGCATTTT
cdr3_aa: CSAATGLHQPQHF

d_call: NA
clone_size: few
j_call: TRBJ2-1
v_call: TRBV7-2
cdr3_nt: TGTGCCAGCAGCTTAGTTAGTGGGGGGAGGCGTGAGCAGTTCTTC
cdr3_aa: CASSLVSGGRREQFF

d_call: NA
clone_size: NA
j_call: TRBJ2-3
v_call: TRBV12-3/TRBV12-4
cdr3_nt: TGTGCCAGCAGTTCACCGGGGAGTACAAGCGCAGATACGCAGTATTTT
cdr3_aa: CASSSPGSTSADTQYF

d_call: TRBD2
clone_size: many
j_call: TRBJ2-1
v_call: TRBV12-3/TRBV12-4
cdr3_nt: TGTGCCAACAAACTAGCGGTTGAGGCCAATGAGCAGTTCTTC
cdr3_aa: CANKLAVEANEQFF

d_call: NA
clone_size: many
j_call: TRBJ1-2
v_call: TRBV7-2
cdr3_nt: TGTGCCAGCAGCTTAGTGATTACGGGGCGTCTCTATGGCTACACCTTC
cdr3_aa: CASSLVITGRLYGYTF

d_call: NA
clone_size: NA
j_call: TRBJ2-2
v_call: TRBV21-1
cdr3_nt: TGTGCCAGCAGCATTAGGGGTGGAGTGATAAAGGCCGGGGAGCTGTTTTTT
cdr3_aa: CASSIRGGVIKAGELFF

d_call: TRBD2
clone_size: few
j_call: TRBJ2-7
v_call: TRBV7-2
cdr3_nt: TGTGCCAGCAGCTTAAAGCGCGGAACGGGAGGTATCTTC
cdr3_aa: CASSLKRGTGGIF

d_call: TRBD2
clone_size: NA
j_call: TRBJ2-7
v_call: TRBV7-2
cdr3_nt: TGTGCCAGCAGCTTTTCTAGCGGGAGCGTCTCCTACGAGCAGTACTTC
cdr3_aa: CASSFSSGSVSYEQYF

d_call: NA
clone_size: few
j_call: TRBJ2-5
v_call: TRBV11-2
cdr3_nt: TGTGCCAGCAGCTTAGGTGGGGGGTCAGAGACCCAGTACTTC
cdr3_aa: CASSLGGGSETQYF

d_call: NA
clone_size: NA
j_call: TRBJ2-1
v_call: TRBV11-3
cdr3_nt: TGTGCCAGCTCCCGAAAGTTCCACAATGAGCAGTTCTTC
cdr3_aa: CASSRKFHNEQFF

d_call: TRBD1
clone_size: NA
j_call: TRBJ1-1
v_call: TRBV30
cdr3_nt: TGTGCCTGGAGTAGGGGGGACAGGGTTACGAACACTGAAGCTTTCTTT
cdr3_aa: CAWSRGDRVTNTEAFF

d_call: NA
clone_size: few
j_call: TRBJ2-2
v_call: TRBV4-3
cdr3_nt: TGCGCCAGCAGCCAAGAGAGAGCGCCTATCACCGGGGAGCTGTTTTTT
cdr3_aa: CASSQERAPITGELFF

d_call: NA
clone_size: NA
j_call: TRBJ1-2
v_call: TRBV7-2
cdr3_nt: TGTGCCAGCAGCTTAGCCATGGGGGGAGGCGGCTACACCTTC
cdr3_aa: CASSLAMGGGGYTF

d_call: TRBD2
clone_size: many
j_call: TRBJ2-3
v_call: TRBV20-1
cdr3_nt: TGCAGTGCTACAACGATTCGGGAGGGCCTTACCGATACGCAGTATTTT
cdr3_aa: CSATTIREGLTDTQYF

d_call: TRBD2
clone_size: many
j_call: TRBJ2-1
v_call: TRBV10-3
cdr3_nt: TGTGCCACATACTCGGGAGGTGGCTACAATGAGCAGTTCTTC
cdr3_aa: CATYSGGGYNEQFF

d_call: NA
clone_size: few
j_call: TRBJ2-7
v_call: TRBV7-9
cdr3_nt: TGTGCCAGCAGCTTAGACGGTACCTTCTACGAGCAGTACTTC
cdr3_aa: CASSLDGTFYEQYF

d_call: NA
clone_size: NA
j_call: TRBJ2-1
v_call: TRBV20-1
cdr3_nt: TGCAGTGCCCGAAGACAGGCCCATTGGCAGTTCTTC
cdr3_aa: CSARRQAHWQFF

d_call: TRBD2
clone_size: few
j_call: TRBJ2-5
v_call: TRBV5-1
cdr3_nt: TGCGCCAGCCACCTCAGCGGGGGCCACCAAGAGACCCAGTACTTC
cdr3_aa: CASHLSGGHQETQYF

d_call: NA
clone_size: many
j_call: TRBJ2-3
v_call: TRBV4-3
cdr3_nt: TGCGCCAGCAGCCACGAGAAGGTGGGCCGTCCGCAGTATTTT
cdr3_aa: CASSHEKVGRPQYF

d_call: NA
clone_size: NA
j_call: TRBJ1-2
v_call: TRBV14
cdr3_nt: TGTGCCAGCAGCCACGGGGCATCGGGCTACACCTTC
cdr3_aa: CASSHGASGYTF